This is a list of T cell receptor beta chains from one sample in a study of monozygotic twins with inflammatory bowel disease. TCRdb reprocessed the 5' RACE reads; each CDR3 protein has one entry and no DNA is given. Recorded here are some 450,000 distinct CDR3 sequences; the top ten clones represent roughly 2.2%. The sequenced sample consisted of blood. These receptor sequences come from a human donor with ulcerative colitis or Crohn's disease, or a healthy co-twin of an affected twin (not recorded which). CDR3s include the opening cysteine and the closing phenylalanine or tryptophan.

v_call: TRBV5-1; j_call: TRBJ1-1; cdr3_aa: CASSSQGTGGTEAFF
v_call: TRBV5-1; j_call: TRBJ2-4; cdr3_aa: CASSLVGGLDLAKNIQYF
v_call: TRBV5-1; j_call: TRBJ2-3; cdr3_aa: CASSLAGLAGLTDTQYF
v_call: TRBV12-3/TRBV12-4; j_call: TRBJ1-6; cdr3_aa: CASRVTGLGNSPLHF
v_call: TRBV5-6; j_call: TRBJ2-5; cdr3_aa: CASSLKGSSIRIETQYF
v_call: TRBV12-3/TRBV12-4; j_call: TRBJ1-4; cdr3_aa: CATRGGNEKLFF
v_call: TRBV4-3; j_call: TRBJ1-5; cdr3_aa: CASSQDRTGGTGQHF
v_call: TRBV12-3/TRBV12-4; j_call: TRBJ2-3; cdr3_aa: CASREQGTDTQYF
v_call: TRBV2; j_call: TRBJ1-5; cdr3_aa: CASTGDSNQPQHF
v_call: TRBV20-1; j_call: TRBJ2-1; cdr3_aa: CSARVPGGNEQFF
v_call: TRBV18; j_call: TRBJ2-5; cdr3_aa: CASSPMGGETQYF
v_call: TRBV12-3/TRBV12-4; j_call: TRBJ2-1; cdr3_aa: CASSLDRPGRFF
v_call: TRBV28; j_call: TRBJ1-2; cdr3_aa: CASSSNLRTGTGYTF
v_call: TRBV27; j_call: TRBJ2-7; cdr3_aa: CASSLAGGPGEQYF
v_call: TRBV7-3; j_call: TRBJ1-5; cdr3_aa: CASSFSVNQPQHF
v_call: TRBV12-3/TRBV12-4; j_call: TRBJ1-2; cdr3_aa: CASSFSQAVIYGYTF
v_call: TRBV5-1; j_call: TRBJ2-7; cdr3_aa: CASSLSPGLASYEQYF
v_call: TRBV7-2; j_call: TRBJ1-5; cdr3_aa: CASSKGGTGGEQPQHF
v_call: TRBV12-3/TRBV12-4; j_call: TRBJ2-3; cdr3_aa: CASSTGDRLTGTDTQYF
v_call: TRBV6-1; j_call: TRBJ2-3; cdr3_aa: CASFWTGQYTQYF
v_call: TRBV12-3/TRBV12-4; j_call: TRBJ2-2; cdr3_aa: CASRRGGDTGELFF
v_call: TRBV5-1; j_call: TRBJ1-4; cdr3_aa: CASSLGGEATNEKLFF
v_call: TRBV11-1; j_call: TRBJ2-1; cdr3_aa: CASSNRPGGNEQFF
v_call: TRBV29-1; j_call: TRBJ2-4; cdr3_aa: CSVPVAGGNIQYF
v_call: TRBV20-1; j_call: TRBJ2-3; cdr3_aa: CSAIPLGTDTQYF
v_call: TRBV29-1; j_call: TRBJ2-1; cdr3_aa: CSVEHRWNSGGNNEQFF
v_call: TRBV6-1; j_call: TRBJ1-2; cdr3_aa: CASSQDGSSHHTF
v_call: TRBV18; j_call: TRBJ1-1; cdr3_aa: CASRPDIMNTEAFF
v_call: TRBV12-3/TRBV12-4; j_call: TRBJ1-2; cdr3_aa: CASSPSDRNYGYTF
v_call: TRBV10-3; j_call: TRBJ2-5; cdr3_aa: CAISESSGTGVQETQYF
v_call: TRBV10-2; j_call: TRBJ2-7; cdr3_aa: CASSVGALLSYEQYF
v_call: TRBV7-2; j_call: TRBJ2-5; cdr3_aa: CASSAHRSEETQYF
v_call: TRBV29-1; j_call: TRBJ1-2; cdr3_aa: CSTGQGADYGYTF
v_call: TRBV12-3/TRBV12-4; j_call: TRBJ2-1; cdr3_aa: CASTGGTATYNEQFF
v_call: TRBV4-1; j_call: TRBJ2-6; cdr3_aa: CASSQERQAGANVLTF